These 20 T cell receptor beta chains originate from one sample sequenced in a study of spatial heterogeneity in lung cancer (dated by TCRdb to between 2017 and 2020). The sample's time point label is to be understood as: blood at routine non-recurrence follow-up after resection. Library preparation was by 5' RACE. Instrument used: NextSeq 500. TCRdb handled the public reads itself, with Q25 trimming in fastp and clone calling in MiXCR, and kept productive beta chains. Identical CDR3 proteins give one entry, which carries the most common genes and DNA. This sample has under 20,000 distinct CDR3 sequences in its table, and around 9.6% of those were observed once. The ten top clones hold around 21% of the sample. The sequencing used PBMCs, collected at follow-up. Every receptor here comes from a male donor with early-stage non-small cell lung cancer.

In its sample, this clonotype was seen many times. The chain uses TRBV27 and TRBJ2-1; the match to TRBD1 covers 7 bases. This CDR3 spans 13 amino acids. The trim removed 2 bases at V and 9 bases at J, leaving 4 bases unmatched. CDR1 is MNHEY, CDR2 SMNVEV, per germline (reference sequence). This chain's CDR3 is CASSLGRGREQFF. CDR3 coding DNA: TGTGCCAGCAGTTTAGGTAGGGGGCGTGAGCAGTTCTTC.

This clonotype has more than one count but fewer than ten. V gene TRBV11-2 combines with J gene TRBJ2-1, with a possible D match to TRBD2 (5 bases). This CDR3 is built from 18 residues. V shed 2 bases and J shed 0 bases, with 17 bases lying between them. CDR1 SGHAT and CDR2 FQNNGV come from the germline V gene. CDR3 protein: CASSLRRKTESSYNEQFF. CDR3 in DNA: TGTGCCAGCAGCTTAAGGAGGAAAACGGAGAGCTCCTACAATGAGCAGTTCTTC.

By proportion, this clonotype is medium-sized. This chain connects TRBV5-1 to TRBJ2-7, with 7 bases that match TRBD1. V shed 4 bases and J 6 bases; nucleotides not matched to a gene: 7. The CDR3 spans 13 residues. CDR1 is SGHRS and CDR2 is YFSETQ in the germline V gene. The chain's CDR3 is CASSPTRDSEQYF. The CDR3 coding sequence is TGCGCCAGCAGCCCCACCCGGGACAGCGAGCAGTACTTC.

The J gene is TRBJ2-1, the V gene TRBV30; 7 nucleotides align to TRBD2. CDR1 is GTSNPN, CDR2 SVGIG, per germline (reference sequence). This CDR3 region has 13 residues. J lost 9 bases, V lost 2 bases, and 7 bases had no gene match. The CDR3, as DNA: TGTGCCTGGAGTTCTACTAGCGATAGTGAGCAGTTCTTC. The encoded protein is CAWSSTSDSEQFF.

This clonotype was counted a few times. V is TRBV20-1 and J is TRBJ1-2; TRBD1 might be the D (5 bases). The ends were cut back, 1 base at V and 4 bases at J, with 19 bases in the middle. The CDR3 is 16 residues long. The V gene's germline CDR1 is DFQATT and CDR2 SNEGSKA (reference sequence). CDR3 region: CSARVPARGSVYGYTF. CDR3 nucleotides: TGCAGTGCTAGAGTGCCCGCCCGGGGCTCAGTCTATGGCTACACCTTC.

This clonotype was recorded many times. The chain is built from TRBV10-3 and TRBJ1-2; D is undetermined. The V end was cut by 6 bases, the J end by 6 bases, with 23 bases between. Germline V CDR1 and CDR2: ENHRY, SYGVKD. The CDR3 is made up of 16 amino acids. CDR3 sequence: CAISERVTARANGYTF. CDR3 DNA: TGTGCCATCAGCGAAAGGGTCACCGCGCGGGCGAATGGCTACACCTTC.

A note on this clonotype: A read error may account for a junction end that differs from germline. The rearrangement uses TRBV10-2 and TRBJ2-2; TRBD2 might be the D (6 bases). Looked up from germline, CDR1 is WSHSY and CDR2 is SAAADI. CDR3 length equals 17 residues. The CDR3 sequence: CASRDVSGLSNPGELFF. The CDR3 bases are TGTGCCAGCAGGGACGTTTCGGGACTCTCAAACCCCGGGGAGCTGTTTTTT.

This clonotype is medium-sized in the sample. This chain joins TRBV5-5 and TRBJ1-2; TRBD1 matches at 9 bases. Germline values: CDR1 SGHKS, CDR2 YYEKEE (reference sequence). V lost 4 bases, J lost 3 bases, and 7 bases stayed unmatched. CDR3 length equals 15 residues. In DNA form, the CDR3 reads TGTGCCAGCAGCCCCGGACAGGGGTTTTACTATGGCTACACCTTC. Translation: CASSPGQGFYYGYTF.

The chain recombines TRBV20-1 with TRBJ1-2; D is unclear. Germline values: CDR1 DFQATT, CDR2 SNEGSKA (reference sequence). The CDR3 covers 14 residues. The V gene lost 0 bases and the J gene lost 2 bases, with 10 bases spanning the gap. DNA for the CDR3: TGCAGTGCTAGAGAACGGGGAGTCAACTATGGCTACACCTTC. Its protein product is CSARERGVNYGYTF.

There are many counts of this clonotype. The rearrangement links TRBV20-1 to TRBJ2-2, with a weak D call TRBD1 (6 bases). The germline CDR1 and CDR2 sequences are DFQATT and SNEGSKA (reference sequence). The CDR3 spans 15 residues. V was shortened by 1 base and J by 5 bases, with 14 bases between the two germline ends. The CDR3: CSARVAGATTGELFF. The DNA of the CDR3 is TGCAGTGCTAGAGTGGCAGGGGCGACTACCGGGGAGCTGTTTTTT.

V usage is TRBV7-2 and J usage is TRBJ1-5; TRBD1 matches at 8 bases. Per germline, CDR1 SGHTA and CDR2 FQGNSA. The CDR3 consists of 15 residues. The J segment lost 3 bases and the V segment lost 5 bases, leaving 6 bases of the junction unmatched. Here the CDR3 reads CASSRRTGTNQPQHF. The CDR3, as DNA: TGTGCCAGCAGCCGCAGGACAGGGACCAATCAGCCCCAGCATTTT.

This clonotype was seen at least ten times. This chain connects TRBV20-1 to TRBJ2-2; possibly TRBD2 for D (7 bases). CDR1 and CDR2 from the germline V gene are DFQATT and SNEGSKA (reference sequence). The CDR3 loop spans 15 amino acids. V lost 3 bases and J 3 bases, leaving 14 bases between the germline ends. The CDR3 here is CSARSAGADTGELFF. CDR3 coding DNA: TGCAGTGCTAGGTCCGCGGGGGCCGACACCGGGGAGCTGTTTTTT.

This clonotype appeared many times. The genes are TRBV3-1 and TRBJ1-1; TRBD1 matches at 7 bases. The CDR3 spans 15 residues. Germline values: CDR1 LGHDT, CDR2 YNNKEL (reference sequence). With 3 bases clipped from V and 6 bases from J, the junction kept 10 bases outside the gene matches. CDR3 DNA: TGTGCCAGCAGCCAGATGACAGGGATGAGTTCTGAAGCTTTCTTT. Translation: CASSQMTGMSSEAFF.

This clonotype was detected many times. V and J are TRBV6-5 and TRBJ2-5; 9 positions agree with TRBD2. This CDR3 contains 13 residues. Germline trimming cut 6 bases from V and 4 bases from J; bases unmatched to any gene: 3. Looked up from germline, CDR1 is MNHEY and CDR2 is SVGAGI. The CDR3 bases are TGTGCCAGCAGCCGTAGCGGGGGAGAGACCCAGTACTTC. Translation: CASSRSGGETQYF.

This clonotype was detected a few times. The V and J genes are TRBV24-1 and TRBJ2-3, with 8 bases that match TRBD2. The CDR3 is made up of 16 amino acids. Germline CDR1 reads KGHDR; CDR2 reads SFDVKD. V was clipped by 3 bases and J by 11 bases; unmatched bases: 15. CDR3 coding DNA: TGTGCCACCAGTGATAGGGTAGCGGGGCCCTCCGGGGGGCAGTATTTT. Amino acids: CATSDRVAGPSGGQYF.

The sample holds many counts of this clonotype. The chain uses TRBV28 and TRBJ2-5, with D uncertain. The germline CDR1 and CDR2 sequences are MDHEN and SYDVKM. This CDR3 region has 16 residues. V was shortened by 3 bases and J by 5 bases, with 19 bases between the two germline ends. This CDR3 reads CASSLVVDPTGETQYF. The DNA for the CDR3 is TGTGCCAGCAGTTTGGTTGTAGACCCTACCGGGGAGACCCAGTACTTC.

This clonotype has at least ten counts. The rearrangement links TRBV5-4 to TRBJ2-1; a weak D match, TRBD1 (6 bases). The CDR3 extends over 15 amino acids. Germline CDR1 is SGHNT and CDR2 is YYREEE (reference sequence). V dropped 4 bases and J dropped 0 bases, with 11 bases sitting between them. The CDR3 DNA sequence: TGTGCCAGCAGCCTGGGACACAGCTCCTACAATGAGCAGTTCTTC. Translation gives CASSLGHSSYNEQFF.

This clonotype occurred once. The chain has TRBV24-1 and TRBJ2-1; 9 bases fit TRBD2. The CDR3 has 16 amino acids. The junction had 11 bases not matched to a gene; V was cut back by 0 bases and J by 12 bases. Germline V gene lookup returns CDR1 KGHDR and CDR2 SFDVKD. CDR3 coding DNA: TGTGCCACCAGTGATTTGTCTAGCGGGGACCCATTAGGGCAGTTCTTC. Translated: CATSDLSSGDPLGQFF.

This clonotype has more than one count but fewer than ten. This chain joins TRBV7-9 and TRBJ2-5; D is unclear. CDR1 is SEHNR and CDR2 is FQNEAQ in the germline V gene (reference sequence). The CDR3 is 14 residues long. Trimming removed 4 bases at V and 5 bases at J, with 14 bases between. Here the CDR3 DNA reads TGTGCCAGCAGCTCCGGTCTAGAACTGGAGACCCAGTACTTC. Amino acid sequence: CASSSGLELETQYF.

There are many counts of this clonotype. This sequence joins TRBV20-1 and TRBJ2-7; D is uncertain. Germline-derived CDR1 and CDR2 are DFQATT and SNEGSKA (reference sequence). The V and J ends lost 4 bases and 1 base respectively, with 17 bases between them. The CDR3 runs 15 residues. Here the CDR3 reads CSATPFQALSYEQYF. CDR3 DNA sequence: TGCAGTGCTACCCCGTTTCAGGCGCTATCCTACGAGCAGTACTTC.